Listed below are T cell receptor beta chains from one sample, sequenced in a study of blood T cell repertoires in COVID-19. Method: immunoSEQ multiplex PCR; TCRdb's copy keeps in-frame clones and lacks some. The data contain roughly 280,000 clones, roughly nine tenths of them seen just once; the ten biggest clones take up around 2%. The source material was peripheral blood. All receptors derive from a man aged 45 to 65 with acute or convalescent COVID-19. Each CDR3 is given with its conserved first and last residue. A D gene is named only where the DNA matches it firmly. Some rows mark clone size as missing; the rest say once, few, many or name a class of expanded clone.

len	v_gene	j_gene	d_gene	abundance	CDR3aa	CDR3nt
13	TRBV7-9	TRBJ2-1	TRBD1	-	CASSLETGGEQFF	TGTGCCAGCAGCTTGGAAACAGGGGGCGAGCAGTTCTTC
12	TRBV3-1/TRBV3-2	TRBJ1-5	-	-	CASSKGDQPQHF	TGTGCCAGCAGTAAGGGGGATCAGCCCCAGCATTTT
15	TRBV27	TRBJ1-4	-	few	CASTQRGTVDEKLFF	TGTGCCAGCACGCAAAGGGGGACGGTGGATGAAAAACTGTTTTTT
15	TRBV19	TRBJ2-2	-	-	CASSIEKGWTGELFF	TGTGCCAGTAGTATAGAAAAGGGGTGGACCGGGGAGCTGTTTTTT
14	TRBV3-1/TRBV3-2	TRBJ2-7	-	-	CASSQRHVGDEQYF	TGTGCCAGCAGCCAACGACACGTCGGGGACGAGCAGTACTTC
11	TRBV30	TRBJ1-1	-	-	CAWTRRTEAFF	TGTGCCTGGACTAGGAGGACTGAAGCTTTCTTT
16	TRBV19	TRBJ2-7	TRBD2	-	CASSPSGLAETYEQYF	TGTGCCAGTAGTCCCTCGGGACTAGCGGAAACCTACGAGCAGTACTTC
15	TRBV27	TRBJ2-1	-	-	CASSLGPSSYNEQFF	TGTGCCAGCAGTTTAGGGCCCTCCTCCTACAATGAGCAGTTCTTC
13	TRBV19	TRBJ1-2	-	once	CASSKYRESGYTF	TGTGCCAGTAGTAAATACAGGGAAAGTGGCTACACCTTC
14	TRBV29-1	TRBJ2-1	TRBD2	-	CSVRPRLAGDEQFF	TGCAGCGTTCGCCCTCGACTAGCGGGGGATGAGCAGTTCTTC
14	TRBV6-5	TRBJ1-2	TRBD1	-	CASSYLDRVDGYTF	TGTGCCAGCAGTTACCTGGACAGGGTGGATGGCTACACCTTC
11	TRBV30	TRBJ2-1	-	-	CAWSVVSEQFF	TGTGCCTGGAGTGTAGTGAGTGAGCAGTTCTTC
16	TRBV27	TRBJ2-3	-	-	CASSTRNRARTDTQYF	TGTGCCAGCAGTACGAGAAACAGGGCCCGCACAGATACGCAGTATTTT
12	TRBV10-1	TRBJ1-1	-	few	CASSESNSEAFF	TGCGCCAGCAGTGAGTCGAACTCTGAAGCTTTCTTT
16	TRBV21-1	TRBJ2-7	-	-	CASSKVGHGGSHEQYF	TGTGCCAGCAGCAAAGTAGGACATGGGGGGTCCCACGAGCAGTACTTC
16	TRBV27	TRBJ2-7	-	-	CASSPSGGQHFYEQYF	TGTGCCAGCAGTCCATCCGGGGGACAGCATTTCTACGAGCAGTACTTC
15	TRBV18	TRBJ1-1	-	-	CASSLSSDERTEAFF	TGTGCCAGCTCACTAAGCTCCGATGAACGCACTGAAGCTTTCTTT
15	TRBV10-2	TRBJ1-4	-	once	CASRDIGGWVEKLFF	TGCGCCAGCCGCGATATCGGGGGATGGGTTGAAAAACTGTTTTTT